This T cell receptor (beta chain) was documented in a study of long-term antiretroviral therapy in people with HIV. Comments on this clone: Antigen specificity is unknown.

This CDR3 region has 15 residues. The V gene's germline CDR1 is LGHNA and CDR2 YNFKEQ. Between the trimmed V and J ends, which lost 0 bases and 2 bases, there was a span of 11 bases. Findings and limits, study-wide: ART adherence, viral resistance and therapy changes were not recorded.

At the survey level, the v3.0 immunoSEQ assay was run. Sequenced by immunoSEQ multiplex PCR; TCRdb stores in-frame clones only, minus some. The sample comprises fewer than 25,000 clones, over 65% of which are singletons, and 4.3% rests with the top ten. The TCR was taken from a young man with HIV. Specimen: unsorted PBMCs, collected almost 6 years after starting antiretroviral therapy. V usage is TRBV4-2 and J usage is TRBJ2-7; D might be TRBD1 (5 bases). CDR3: CASSQDREGAYEQYF. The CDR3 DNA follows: TGTGCCAGCAGCCAAGACAGGGAAGGGGCCTACGAGCAGTACTTC.